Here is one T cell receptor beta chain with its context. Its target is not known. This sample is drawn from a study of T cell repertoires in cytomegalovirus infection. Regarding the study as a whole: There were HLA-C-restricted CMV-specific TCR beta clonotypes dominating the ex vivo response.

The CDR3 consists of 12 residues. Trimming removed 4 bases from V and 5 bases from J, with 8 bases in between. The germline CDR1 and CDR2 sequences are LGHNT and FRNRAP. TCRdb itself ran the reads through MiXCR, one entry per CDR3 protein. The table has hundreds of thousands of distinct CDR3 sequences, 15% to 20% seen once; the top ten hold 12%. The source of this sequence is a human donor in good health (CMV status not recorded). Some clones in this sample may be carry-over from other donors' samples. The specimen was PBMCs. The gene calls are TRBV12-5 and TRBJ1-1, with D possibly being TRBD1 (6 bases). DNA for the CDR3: TGTGCTAGTGGTTGGACAGAAACTGAAGCTTTCTTT. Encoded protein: CASGWTETEAFF.